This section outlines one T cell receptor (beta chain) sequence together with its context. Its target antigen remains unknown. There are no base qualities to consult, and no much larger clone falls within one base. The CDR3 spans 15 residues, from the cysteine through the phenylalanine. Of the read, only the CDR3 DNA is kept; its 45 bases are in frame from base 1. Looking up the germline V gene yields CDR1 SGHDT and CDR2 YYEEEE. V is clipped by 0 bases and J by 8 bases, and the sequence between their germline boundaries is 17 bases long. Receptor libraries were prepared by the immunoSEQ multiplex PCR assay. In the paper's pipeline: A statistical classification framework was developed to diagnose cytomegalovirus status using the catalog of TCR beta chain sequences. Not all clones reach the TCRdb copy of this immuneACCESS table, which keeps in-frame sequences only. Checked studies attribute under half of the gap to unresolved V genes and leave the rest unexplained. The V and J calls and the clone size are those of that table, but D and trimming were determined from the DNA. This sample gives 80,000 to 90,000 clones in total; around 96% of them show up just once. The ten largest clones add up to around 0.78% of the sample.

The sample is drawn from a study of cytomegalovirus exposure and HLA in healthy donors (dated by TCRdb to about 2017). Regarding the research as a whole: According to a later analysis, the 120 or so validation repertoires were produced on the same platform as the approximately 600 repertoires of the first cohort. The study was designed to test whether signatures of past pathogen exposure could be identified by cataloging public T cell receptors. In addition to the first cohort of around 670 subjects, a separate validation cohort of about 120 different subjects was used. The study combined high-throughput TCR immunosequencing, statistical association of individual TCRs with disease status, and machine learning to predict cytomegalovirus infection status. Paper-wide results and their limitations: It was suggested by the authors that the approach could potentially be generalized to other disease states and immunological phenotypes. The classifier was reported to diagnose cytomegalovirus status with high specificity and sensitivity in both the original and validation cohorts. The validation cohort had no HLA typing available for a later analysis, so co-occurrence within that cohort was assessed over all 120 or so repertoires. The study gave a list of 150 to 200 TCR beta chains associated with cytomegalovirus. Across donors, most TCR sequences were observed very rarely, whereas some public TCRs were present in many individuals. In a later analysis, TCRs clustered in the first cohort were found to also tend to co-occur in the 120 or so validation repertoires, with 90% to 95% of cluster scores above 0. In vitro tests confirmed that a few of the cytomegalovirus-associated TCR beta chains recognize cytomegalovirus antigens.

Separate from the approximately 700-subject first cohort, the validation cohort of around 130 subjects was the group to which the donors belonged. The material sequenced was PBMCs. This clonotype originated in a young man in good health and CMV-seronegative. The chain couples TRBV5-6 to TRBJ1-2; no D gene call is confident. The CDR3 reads CASSLGGLVRGGYTF. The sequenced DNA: TGTGCCAGCAGCTTGGGAGGTTTGGTCCGGGGAGGCTACACCTTC. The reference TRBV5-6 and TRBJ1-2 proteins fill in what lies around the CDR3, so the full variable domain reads DAGVTQSPTHLIKTRGQQVTLRCSPKSGHDTVSWYQQALGQGPQFIFQYYEEEERQRGNFPDRFSGHQFPNYSSELNVNALLLGDSALYLCASSLGGLVRGGYTFGSGTRLTVV.